This T cell receptor beta chain appears in the sequencing data of a study of lymphopenia after photon versus proton radiotherapy (dated 2019 in TCRdb). In the study overall: The study compared the immunological effects of photon versus proton radiation therapy in patients with gastrointestinal tumors who developed high-grade lymphopenia. A cohort of some 22 patients with gastrointestinal tumors who received either photon or proton therapy and subsequently developed lymphopenia was included. The study was designed to characterize how the impact on the immune system differs between the two radiation modalities.

Study-wide conclusions, independent of this receptor: Proton-treated patients stayed relatively stable during treatment, while photon-treated patients lost naive T cells and TCR diversity and gained effector/memory populations. After the lymphocyte count nadir, photon-treated repertoires showed oligoclonal expansion, especially of CD8+ Temra cells, which drove the drop in diversity. The survival association was assessed only in patients who died, and the authors presented better survival with proton therapy as a possibility rather than a demonstrated result. Among patients across the cohort who died, overall survival time showed an inverse correlation with a larger post-nadir drop in TCR diversity.

Libraries were made using the immunoSEQ multiplex PCR assay. Deep sequencing of rearranged TCR beta loci, alongside multiparametric flow cytometry, was used to profile T cell repertoires. What TCRdb holds here is the immuneACCESS table cut down to in-frame rearrangements. Part of the clones is not present; checked against another copy, under half of the missing clones reflect an unresolved V gene, and the others are unexplained. Within this sample are about 25,000 clones, with 83% of them counted one time only. The ten largest make up under 4.5% of the sample. From the cysteine up to the phenylalanine, the CDR3 has a length of 13 residues. The retained sequence is limited to the CDR3, 39 bases, with the frame set at the first base. V is reduced by 1 base and J by 0 bases, leaving a spacing of 1 base between them. The germline V gene encodes CDR1 PRHDT and CDR2 FYEKMQ (reference sequence). As for this clone: The antigen it recognizes is unknown. Base qualities are not provided; no much larger clone lies one nucleotide away.

The sequences come from peripheral blood, collected from a patient treated with photon-based radiotherapy. This receptor chain uses TRBV13 and TRBJ2-4, with the D gene uncertain. The TCR originated in a woman in her 50s with pancreatic cancer. The DNA reads TGTGCCAGCAGCTTAGTAGCCAAAAACATTCAGTACTTC. The encoded protein is CASSLVAKNIQYF.